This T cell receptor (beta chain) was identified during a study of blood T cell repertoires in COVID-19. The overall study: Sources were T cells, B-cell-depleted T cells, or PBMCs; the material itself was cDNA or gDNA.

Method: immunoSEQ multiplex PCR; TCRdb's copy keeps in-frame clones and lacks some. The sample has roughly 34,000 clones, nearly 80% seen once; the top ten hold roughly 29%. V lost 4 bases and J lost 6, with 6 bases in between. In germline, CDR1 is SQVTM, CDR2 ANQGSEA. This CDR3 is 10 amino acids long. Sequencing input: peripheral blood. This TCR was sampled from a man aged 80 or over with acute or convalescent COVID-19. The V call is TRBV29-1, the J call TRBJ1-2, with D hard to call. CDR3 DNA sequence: TGCAGCGTTGCGGGGAATGGCTACACCTTC. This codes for CSVAGNGYTF.